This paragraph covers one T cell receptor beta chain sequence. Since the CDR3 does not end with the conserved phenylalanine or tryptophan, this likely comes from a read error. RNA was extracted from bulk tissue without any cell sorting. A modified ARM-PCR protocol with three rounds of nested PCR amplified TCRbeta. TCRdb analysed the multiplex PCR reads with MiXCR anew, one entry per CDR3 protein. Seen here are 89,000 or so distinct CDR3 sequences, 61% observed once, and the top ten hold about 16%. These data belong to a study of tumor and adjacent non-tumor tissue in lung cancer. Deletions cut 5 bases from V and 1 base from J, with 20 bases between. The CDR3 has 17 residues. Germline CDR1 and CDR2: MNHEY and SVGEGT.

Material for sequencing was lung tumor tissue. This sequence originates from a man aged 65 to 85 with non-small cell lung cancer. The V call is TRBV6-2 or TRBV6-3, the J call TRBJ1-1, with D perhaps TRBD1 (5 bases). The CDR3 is CASSNSRGRSKNTEAFV. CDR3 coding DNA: TGTGCCAGCAGTAACAGCCGGGGCAGGTCTAAGAACACTGAAGCTTTCGTT.